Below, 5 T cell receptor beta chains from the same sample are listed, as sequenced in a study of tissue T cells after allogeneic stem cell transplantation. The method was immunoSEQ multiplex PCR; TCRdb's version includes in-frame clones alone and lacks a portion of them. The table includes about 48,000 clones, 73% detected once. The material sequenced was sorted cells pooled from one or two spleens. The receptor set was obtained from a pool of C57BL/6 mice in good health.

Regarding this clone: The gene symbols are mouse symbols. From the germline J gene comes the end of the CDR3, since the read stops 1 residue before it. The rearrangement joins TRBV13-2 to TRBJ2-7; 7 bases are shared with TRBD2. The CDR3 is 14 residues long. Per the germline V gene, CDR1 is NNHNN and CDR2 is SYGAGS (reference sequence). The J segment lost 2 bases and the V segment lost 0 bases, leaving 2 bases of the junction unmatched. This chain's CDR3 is CASGDDGGTYEQYF. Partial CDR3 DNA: TGTGCCAGCGGTGATGATGGGGGGACCTATGAACAGTAC.

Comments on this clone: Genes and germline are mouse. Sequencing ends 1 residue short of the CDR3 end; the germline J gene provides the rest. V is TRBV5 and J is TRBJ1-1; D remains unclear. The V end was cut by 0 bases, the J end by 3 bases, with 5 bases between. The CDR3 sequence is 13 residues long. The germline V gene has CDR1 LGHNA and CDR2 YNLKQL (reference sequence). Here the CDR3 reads CASSQDSDTEVFF. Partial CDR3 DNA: TGTGCCAGCAGCCAAGATAGCGACACAGAAGTCTTC.

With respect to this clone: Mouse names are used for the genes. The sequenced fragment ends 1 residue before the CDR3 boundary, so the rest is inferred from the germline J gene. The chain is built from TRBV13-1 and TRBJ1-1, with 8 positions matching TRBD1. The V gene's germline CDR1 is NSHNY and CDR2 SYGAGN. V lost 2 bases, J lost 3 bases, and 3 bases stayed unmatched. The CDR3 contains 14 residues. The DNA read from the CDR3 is TGTGCCAGCAGTGAGTCGGACAGGGACACAGAAGTCTTC. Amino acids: CASSESDRDTEVF. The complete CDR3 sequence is CASSESDRDTEVFF.

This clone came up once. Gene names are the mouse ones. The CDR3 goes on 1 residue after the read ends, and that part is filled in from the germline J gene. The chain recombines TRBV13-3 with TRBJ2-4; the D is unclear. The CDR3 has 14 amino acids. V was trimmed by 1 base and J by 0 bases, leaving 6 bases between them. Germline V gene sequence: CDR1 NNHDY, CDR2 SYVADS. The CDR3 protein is CASSDTPSQNTLYF. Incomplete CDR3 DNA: TGTGCCAGCAGTGATACCCCTAGTCAAAACACCTTGTAC.

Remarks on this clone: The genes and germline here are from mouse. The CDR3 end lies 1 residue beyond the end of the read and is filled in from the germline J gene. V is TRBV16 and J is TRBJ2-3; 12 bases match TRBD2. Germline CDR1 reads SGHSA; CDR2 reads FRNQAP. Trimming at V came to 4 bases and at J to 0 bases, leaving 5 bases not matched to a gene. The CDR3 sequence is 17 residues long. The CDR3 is CASSSDWGGTSAETLYF. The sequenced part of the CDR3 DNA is TGTGCAAGCAGCTCTGACTGGGGGGGCACTAGTGCAGAAACGCTGTAT.